A single sample is the source of the 28 T cell receptor beta chains below, sequenced in a study of cytomegalovirus exposure and HLA in healthy donors. Primers for the PCR totalled 60 Vbeta and 13 Jbeta. Repertoires were generated with immunoSEQ multiplex PCR, while TCRdb's copy carries only in-frame clones and drops some. The sample holds approximately 160,000 clones, about four fifths seen once. Source material: PBMCs. These receptors originate from a male donor in good health and CMV-seropositive.

The chain couples TRBV11-1 to TRBJ2-7; D gene ambiguous. CDR3 length: 13 amino acids. V lost 0 bases to trimming and J lost 3 bases, with 6 bases between them. The germline V gene has CDR1 SGHAT and CDR2 FQDESV (reference sequence). CDR3 nucleotide sequence: TGTGCCAGCAGCTTAGCTGACAACTACGAGCAGTACTTC. This gives the protein CASSLADNYEQYF.

V usage is TRBV19 and J usage is TRBJ1-5; D possibly corresponds to TRBD1 (5 bases). Germline V gene data show CDR1 as LNHDA and CDR2 as SQIVND (reference sequence). The CDR3 sequence is 15 residues long. V gave up 3 bases and J gave up 4 bases, with 13 bases separating them. The CDR3 sequence: CASSIRGALNQPQHF. The CDR3 DNA is TGTGCCAGTAGTATTCGTGGGGCCCTAAATCAGCCCCAGCATTTT.

The chain combines TRBV4-1 with TRBJ2-2; D is possibly TRBD1 (6 bases). CDR1 is MGHRA, CDR2 YSYEKL, per germline. Trimming pared 2 bases from V and 1 base from J, leaving 11 bases between. CDR3 size: 16 residues. DNA for the CDR3: TGCGCCAGCAGCCAATTAGCGACAGGGAACACCGGGGAGCTGTTTTTT. As protein: CASSQLATGNTGELFF.

Only one count was recorded for this clone. V usage is TRBV13 and J usage is TRBJ2-5; D might be TRBD1 (5 bases). Germline loops: CDR1 PRHDT, CDR2 FYEKMQ (reference sequence). V lost 2 bases and J 1 base, leaving 8 bases between the germline ends. The CDR3 contains 14 residues. As DNA, the CDR3 is TGTGCCAGCAGCTTAAGCGACAGCCAAGAGACCCAGTACTTC. Protein: CASSLSDSQETQYF.

The CDR3 sequence is CASSRGGTSQLEQYF. CDR3 DNA sequence: TGTGCCAGCAGCCGGGGGGGGACCAGCCAGCTCGAGCAGTACTTC. The rearrangement uses TRBV4-2 and TRBJ2-7; TRBD2 matches 7 bases. The CDR3 runs to 15 residues. J gave up 6 bases and V 4 bases, and 12 bases lay outside the gene matches. Germline V CDR1 and CDR2: LGHNA, YNFKEQ.

CDR3 DNA sequence: TGTGCCAGCCAAGGATGGGGAGGCGATCAGCCCCAGCATTTT. As protein: CASQGWGGDQPQHF. The chain uses TRBV5-8 and TRBJ1-5; no reliable D call. V shed 7 bases and J shed 5 bases, with 16 bases lying between them. The length of the CDR3 is 14 residues. In germline, CDR1 is SGHTS, CDR2 YDEGEE.

The chain combines TRBV5-4 with TRBJ2-3; 10 bases are a match to TRBD2. The CDR3 contains 15 residues. With V trimmed by 4 bases and J by 5 bases, 7 bases remained unmatched. Germline V gives CDR1 SGHNT, CDR2 YYREEE (reference sequence). CDR3 loop: CASSLSGGGGDTQYF. As DNA, the CDR3 is TGTGCCAGCAGCCTAAGCGGGGGGGGTGGAGATACGCAGTATTTT. Full variable domain (rest looked up from reference TRBV5-4 and TRBJ2-3): ETGVTQSPTHLIKTRGQQVTLRCSSQSGHNTVSWYQQALGQGPQFIFQYYREEENGRGNFPPRFSGLQFPNYSSELNVNALELDDSALYLCASSLSGGGGDTQYFGPGTRLTVL.

This sequence joins TRBV12-1 and TRBJ2-1; the D segment call TRBD2 is taken from the table without a DNA check. TRBV12-1 is given as a pseudogene. This CDR3 spans 14 amino acids. For the CDR3, the DNA is TGTGCCAGCAGCTTTGACTACTTAGACAATGAGCAGTTCTTC. It translates to CASSFDYLDNEQFF.

V and J are TRBV21-1 and TRBJ1-2. TRBV21-1 counts as a pseudogene. CDR3 length: 14 amino acids. The DNA for the CDR3 is TGTGCCAGCAGCCAAGGCGGGTCTTTCTATGGCTACACCTTC. This codes for CASSQGGSFYGYTF.

This clone was seen only a few times. The CDR3 sequence: CASSSPETQYF. DNA of the CDR3: TGTGCCAGCAGCTCTCCAGAGACCCAGTACTTC. The chain has TRBV25-1 and TRBJ2-5; D not resolved. With 6 bases removed from V and 4 bases from J, the gap between germline ends came to 6 bases. Germline loops: CDR1 MGHDK, CDR2 SYGVNS. There are 11 residues in the CDR3.

The V gene is TRBV4-1, the J gene TRBJ2-7, with 7 positions matching TRBD1. Germline V gene lookup returns CDR1 MGHRA and CDR2 YSYEKL. This CDR3 comprises 16 residues. The V gene end was trimmed by 1 base and the J gene end by 0 bases; junction bases not matched to a gene: 6. The CDR3 spells CASSQGQGPLSYEQYF. CDR3 DNA: TGCGCCAGCAGCCAAGGACAGGGCCCACTCTCCTACGAGCAGTACTTC.

The rearrangement links TRBV25-1 to TRBJ2-3, with 9 bases matching TRBD1. CDR3 length equals 17 residues. With V trimmed by 5 bases and J by 3 bases, 12 bases remained unmatched. Looked up from germline, CDR1 is MGHDK and CDR2 is SYGVNS. The chain's CDR3 is CASSRWGPGTGTDTQYF. CDR3 nucleotides: TGTGCCAGCAGTAGATGGGGGCCCGGGACAGGGACAGATACGCAGTATTTT. The variable domain in full, with the rest retrieved from reference TRBV25-1 and TRBJ2-3, is EADIYQTPRYLVIGTGKKITLECSQTMGHDKMYWYQQDPGMELHLIHYSYGVNSTEKGDLSSESTVSRIRTEHFPLTLESARPSHTSQYLCASSRWGPGTGTDTQYFGPGTRLTVL.

The V call is TRBV7-9, the J call TRBJ1-4; D uncertain. The CDR3 has 14 amino acids. Trimming removed 3 bases from V and 4 bases from J, with 9 bases in between. Germline V lookup: CDR1 SEHNR, CDR2 FQNEAQ (reference sequence). The CDR3 bases are TGTGCCAGCAGCTTGGCGGCGGGTAATGAAAAACTGTTTTTT. It translates to CASSLAAGNEKLFF.

This clone was observed a few times. This chain links TRBV5-1 with TRBJ2-1, with 7 bases matching TRBD2. The length of the CDR3 is 17 residues. Unmatched junction bases numbered 19, after V lost 4 bases and J lost 9 bases. Germline V gene sequence: CDR1 SGHRS, CDR2 YFSETQ. CDR3 nucleotide sequence: TGCGCCAGCAGCACCGAACAGCGGGGACTTGCTTTCGGTGAGCAGTTCTTC. Translating it yields CASSTEQRGLAFGEQFF.

The rearrangement joins TRBV30 to TRBJ1-1; a possible D gene is TRBD1 (6 bases). Germline CDR1 GTSNPN, CDR2 SVGIG (reference sequence). The CDR3 length is 12 residues. Deletions cut 2 bases from V and 6 bases from J, with 10 bases between. CDR3 in DNA: TGTGCCTGGAGTACAGGGTATCCTGAAGCTTTCTTT. It specifies CAWSTGYPEAFF.

The chain recombines TRBV19 with TRBJ2-7; TRBD2 is a possible D gene (6 bases). V shed 3 bases and J shed 3 bases, with 15 bases lying between them. This CDR3 is 15 amino acids long. Germline V gives CDR1 LNHDA, CDR2 SQIVND (reference sequence). Here the CDR3 DNA reads TGTGCCAGTAGTATTAGCGAAATGGGAGGCTACGAGCAGTACTTC. Translating it yields CASSISEMGGYEQYF.

As for this clone: Germline and junction disagree at one end, which may indicate a read error. This chain joins TRBV7-9 and TRBJ1-2; tentative D call: TRBD1 (6 bases). This CDR3 has 13 residues. Germline assignment: CDR1 SEHNR and CDR2 FQNEAQ (reference sequence). The CDR3 region has the DNA TGTTCCAGCAGCTTAGCTACAGGGTACGGCTACACCTTC. This translates into CSSSLATGYGYTF.

This chain connects TRBV10-2 to TRBJ2-5; D is ambiguous. V was cut by 7 bases and J by 5 bases, with 8 bases left in between. This CDR3 is built from 11 residues. Germline CDR1 and CDR2: WSHSY and SAAADI. The CDR3 here is CASILGETQYF. CDR3 DNA: TGCGCCAGCATCCTAGGCGAGACCCAGTACTTC.

The DNA for the CDR3 is TGCGCCAGCAGCTTGGCCGGCGAGGGTCAGCCCCAGCATTTT. It yields the protein CASSLAGEGQPQHF. The chain recombines TRBV5-1 with TRBJ1-5; D gene unclear. This CDR3 region has 14 residues. Germline assignment: CDR1 SGHRS and CDR2 YFSETQ. Trimming took off 0 bases at V and 6 bases at J, with 10 bases between the two ends.

The sample holds a few counts of this clone. This chain links TRBV4-3 with TRBJ2-6, with D perhaps TRBD2 (6 bases). Trimming took 8 bases from V and 2 from J, leaving 10 bases between them. CDR3 size: 14 residues. Germline V gene lookup returns CDR1 LGHNA and CDR2 YSLEER. As DNA, the CDR3 is TGCGCCAGCCGTCCGGGGGCTGGGGCCAACGTCCTGACTTTC. This gives the protein CASRPGAGANVLTF.

V usage is TRBV9 and J usage is TRBJ1-1; D is uncertain. Trimming shortened V by 0 bases and J by 1 base, and 10 bases separated the two germline ends. This CDR3 region has 15 residues. Germline CDR1 and CDR2: SGDLS and YYNGEE. CDR3 sequence reads: CASSVVAASNTEAFF. For the CDR3, the DNA is TGTGCCAGCAGCGTAGTGGCGGCATCGAACACTGAAGCTTTCTTT.

The V gene is TRBV5-4, the J gene TRBJ2-2; D is ambiguous. The V gene's germline CDR1 is SGHNT and CDR2 YYREEE (reference sequence). CDR3 length: 15 residues. The V end lost 0 bases, the J end lost 0 bases, and 6 bases lay between the germline ends. As DNA, the CDR3 is TGTGCCAGCAGCTTGGTAGTCGCGAACACCGGGGAGCTGTTTTTT. Its protein is CASSLVVANTGELFF.

V is TRBV5-4 and J is TRBJ2-2; 10 nucleotides line up with TRBD1. This CDR3 is 17 amino acids long. The germline V gene encodes CDR1 SGHNT and CDR2 YYREEE (reference sequence). V shed 0 bases, J shed 0 bases, and the junction held 2 bases outside the gene matches. This CDR3 reads CASSLGQGAANTGELFF. CDR3 coding DNA: TGTGCCAGCAGCTTGGGACAGGGGGCCGCGAACACCGGGGAGCTGTTTTTT. The full variable domain, completed using reference TRBV5-4 and TRBJ2-2, is ETGVTQSPTHLIKTRGQQVTLRCSSQSGHNTVSWYQQALGQGPQFIFQYYREEENGRGNFPPRFSGLQFPNYSSELNVNALELDDSALYLCASSLGQGAANTGELFFGEGSRLTVL.

The rearrangement joins TRBV7-3 to TRBJ1-1; unclear D gene. The germline V and J ends were trimmed by 5 bases and 1 base, with 8 bases remaining between them. The V gene's germline CDR1 is SGHTA and CDR2 FQGTGA. There are 13 residues in the CDR3. This CDR3 reads CASSTGPNTEAFF. The CDR3, as DNA: TGTGCCAGCAGCACGGGTCCGAACACTGAAGCTTTCTTT.

The chain is built from TRBV9 and TRBJ2-3, with D perhaps TRBD1 (7 bases). The V end was cut by 1 base, the J end by 1 base, with 10 bases between. Germline values: CDR1 SGDLS, CDR2 YYNGEE. This CDR3 has 15 amino acids. In DNA, the CDR3 is TGTGCCAGCAGCGTACAGGGGGGACGCACAGATACGCAGTATTTT. It yields the protein CASSVQGGRTDTQYF.

This rearrangement joins TRBV14 to TRBJ1-2; 7 nucleotides align to TRBD1. This CDR3 spans 15 amino acids. V was clipped by 4 bases and J by 3 bases; unmatched bases: 8. Germline V gene data show CDR1 as SGHDN and CDR2 as FVKESK. CDR3 loop: CASSPPGGEYYGYTF. Here the CDR3 DNA reads TGTGCCAGCAGCCCCCCAGGGGGTGAGTACTATGGCTACACCTTC.

This chain links TRBV14 with TRBJ2-3; possible D gene TRBD1, 6 bases. The CDR3 is made up of 16 amino acids. In germline, CDR1 is SGHDN, CDR2 FVKESK. V lost 0 bases to trimming and J lost 2 bases, with 12 bases between them. The CDR3 sequence is CASSQEWAGATDTQYF. The CDR3 DNA reads TGTGCCAGCAGCCAAGAATGGGCAGGGGCCACAGATACGCAGTATTTT.

This clone was observed a handful of times. The chain links TRBV2 to TRBJ1-2, with a weak D call TRBD1 (5 bases). V gave up 6 bases and J gave up 0 bases, with 8 bases separating them. The CDR3 is 13 amino acids. Germline CDR1 SNHLY, CDR2 FYNNEI. This chain's CDR3 is CASRGLANYGYTF. Here the CDR3 DNA reads TGTGCCAGCAGGGGACTTGCTAACTATGGCTACACCTTC.